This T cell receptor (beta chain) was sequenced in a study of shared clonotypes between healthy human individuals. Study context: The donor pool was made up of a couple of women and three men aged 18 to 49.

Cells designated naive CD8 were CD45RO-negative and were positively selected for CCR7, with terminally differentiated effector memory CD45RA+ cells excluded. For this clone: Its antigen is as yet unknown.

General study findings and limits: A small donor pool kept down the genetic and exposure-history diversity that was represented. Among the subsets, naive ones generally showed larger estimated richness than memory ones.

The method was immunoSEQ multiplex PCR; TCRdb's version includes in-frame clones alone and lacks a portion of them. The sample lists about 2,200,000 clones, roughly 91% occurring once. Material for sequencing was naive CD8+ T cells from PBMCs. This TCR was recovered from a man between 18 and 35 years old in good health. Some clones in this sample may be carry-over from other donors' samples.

In nucleotides, the CDR3 is TGTGCCAGCAGCCCAAGGCCCGGCGAGCAGTACTTC. Encoded protein: CASSPRPGEQYF. This chain uses TRBV7-8 with TRBJ2-7; no reliable D call. CDR1 is SGHVS and CDR2 is FQNEAQ in the germline V gene. Deletions cut 5 bases from V and 6 bases from J, with 11 bases between. The CDR3 totals 12 residues.